A selection of T cell receptor beta chains follows, all from one sample in a study of blood T cell repertoires in COVID-19. Profiling relied on immunoSEQ multiplex PCR, and the TCRdb table lists in-frame clones only, not all of them. This sample yields approximately 530,000 clones, of which 85% to 90% are seen a single time; 7.8% belongs to the top ten. Sequencing was done on a sample of peripheral blood. The receptors here all came from a woman between 50 and 59 years old with COVID-19, enrolled during active disease. The CDR3 runs from the conserved cysteine through the conserved F or W. D genes are given only for firm matches. The size of a clone is reported for some rows only, either as once, few or many, or as a class for expanded clones.

CASSLSGGNYGYTF,TGTGCCAGCAGTTTATCCGGGGGAAACTATGGCTACACCTTC,-,TRBV27,TRBJ1-2,-
CASSQGFSRGYTF,TGCGCCAGCAGCCAAGGTTTCTCGCGGGGCTACACCTTC,-,TRBV4-1,TRBJ1-2,-
CASSPGQVNTEAFF,TGTGCCAGCAGCCCGGGACAGGTGAACACTGAAGCTTTCTTT,TRBD1,TRBV6-5,TRBJ1-1,-
CASSLKYRADEKLFF,TGTGCCAGCAGCCTAAAATACAGGGCTGATGAAAAACTGTTTTTT,-,TRBV3-1/TRBV3-2,TRBJ1-4,-
CASSDIPRGADTQYF,TGTGCCAGCAGTGACATCCCACGGGGAGCAGATACGCAGTATTTT,-,TRBV6-1,TRBJ2-3,-
CASSPRDIQETQYF,TGTGCCAGCTCACCCCGGGACATTCAAGAGACCCAGTACTTC,-,TRBV18,TRBJ2-5,-
CATSKSRYEEELFF,TGTGCCACCTCAAAGTCTCGGTACGAGGAGGAACTGTTTTTT,-,TRBV5-4,TRBJ1-4,-
CASRRVTGGTEAFF,TGCGCCAGCAGGCGAGTTACAGGGGGCACTGAAGCTTTCTTT,TRBD1,TRBV5-1,TRBJ1-1,-
CASSDGGGYGYTF,TGTGCCAGCAGTGACGGAGGAGGCTATGGCTACACCTTC,-,TRBV6-1,TRBJ1-2,-
CASSSRFPGGYGYTF,TGTGCCAGCAGCTCTCGATTCCCAGGGGGCTATGGCTACACCTTC,TRBD1,TRBV14,TRBJ1-2,-
CASSLDREDEQFF,TGTGCCAGCAGTTTGGACAGGGAGGATGAGCAGTTCTTC,TRBD1,TRBV7-2,TRBJ2-1,once
CASRSIGTDYGYTF,TGTGCCAGCAGAAGCATCGGGACAGACTATGGCTACACCTTC,TRBD1,TRBV6-5,TRBJ1-2,-
CASSTLGGLASNTGELFF,TGCGCCAGCAGCACCCTGGGGGGACTAGCGTCGAACACCGGGGAGCTGTTTTTT,TRBD2,TRBV5-1,TRBJ2-2,-
CASTNDRQGPIGYTF,TGTGCCAGCACCAATGATAGACAGGGACCTATCGGCTACACCTTC,TRBD1,TRBV7-9,TRBJ1-2,-
CASSYAGTVTGELFF,TGTGCCAGCAGCTACGCCGGGACAGTCACCGGGGAGCTGTTTTTT,TRBD1,TRBV6-5,TRBJ2-2,-
CASNPGTHAPYEQYF,TGTGCCAGCAACCCCGGGACACATGCCCCCTACGAGCAGTACTTC,-,TRBV6-5,TRBJ2-7,-
CASSLRTGGYTGELFF,TGTGCCAGCAGCTTAAGGACAGGAGGCTACACCGGGGAGCTGTTTTTT,TRBD1,TRBV7-9,TRBJ2-2,-
CASRTVSAEAFF,TGTGCCAGCAGAACCGTAAGCGCTGAAGCTTTCTTT,-,TRBV6-5,TRBJ1-1,-
CSASWDRGSYNEQFF,TGCAGTGCTAGTTGGGACAGGGGCTCCTACAATGAGCAGTTCTTC,TRBD1,TRBV20-1,TRBJ2-1,-
CASSKSGRSSGEKLFF,TGTGCCAGTAGTAAATCCGGGAGGTCGAGTGGAGAAAAACTGTTTTTT,-,TRBV19,TRBJ1-4,once
CATSDPGQGASQTQYF,TGTGCCACCAGTGACCCCGGACAGGGGGCTTCCCAGACCCAGTACTTC,TRBD1,TRBV24-1,TRBJ2-5,once
CASSVEVGDNYGYTF,TGTGCCAGCAGCGTAGAAGTAGGGGATAACTATGGCTACACCTTC,-,TRBV9,TRBJ1-2,-